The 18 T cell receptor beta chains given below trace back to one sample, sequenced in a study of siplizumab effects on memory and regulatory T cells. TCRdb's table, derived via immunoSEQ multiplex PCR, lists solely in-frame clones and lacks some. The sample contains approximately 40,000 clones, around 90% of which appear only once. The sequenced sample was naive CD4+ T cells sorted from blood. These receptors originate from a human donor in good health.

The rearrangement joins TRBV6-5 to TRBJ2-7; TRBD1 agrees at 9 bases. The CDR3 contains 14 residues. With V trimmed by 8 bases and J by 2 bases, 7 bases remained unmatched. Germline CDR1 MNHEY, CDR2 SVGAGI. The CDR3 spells CASGAGTGPYEQYF. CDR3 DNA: TGTGCCAGCGGAGCCGGGACAGGGCCCTACGAGCAGTACTTC.

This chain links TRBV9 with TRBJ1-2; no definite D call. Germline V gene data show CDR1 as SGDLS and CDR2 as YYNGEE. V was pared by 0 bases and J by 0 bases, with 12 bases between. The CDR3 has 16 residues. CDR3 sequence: CASSVDLGSANYGYTF. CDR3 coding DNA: TGTGCCAGCAGCGTAGATTTGGGGTCAGCTAACTATGGCTACACCTTC.

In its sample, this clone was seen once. The CDR3 DNA sequence: TGTGCCAGCAGTTTATCGTATGTGAACACTGAAGCTTTCTTT. Translation: CASSLSYVNTEAFF. The genes are TRBV27 and TRBJ1-1, with D uncertain. V was pared by 0 bases and J by 0 bases, with 5 bases between. This CDR3 is 14 amino acids long. Per germline, CDR1 MNHEY and CDR2 SMNVEV (reference sequence).

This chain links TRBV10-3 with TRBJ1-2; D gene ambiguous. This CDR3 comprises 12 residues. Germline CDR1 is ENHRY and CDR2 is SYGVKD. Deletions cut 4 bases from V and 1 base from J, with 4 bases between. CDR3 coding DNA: TGTGCCATCAGTGGGAGTAACTATGGCTACACCTTC. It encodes CAISGSNYGYTF.

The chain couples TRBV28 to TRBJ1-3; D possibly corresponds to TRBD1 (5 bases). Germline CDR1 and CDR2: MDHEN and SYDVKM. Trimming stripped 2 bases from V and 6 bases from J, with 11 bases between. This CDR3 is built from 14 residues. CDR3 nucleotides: TGTGCCAGCAGTTTAGCAGGGAGTACAAACACCATATATTTT. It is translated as CASSLAGSTNTIYF.

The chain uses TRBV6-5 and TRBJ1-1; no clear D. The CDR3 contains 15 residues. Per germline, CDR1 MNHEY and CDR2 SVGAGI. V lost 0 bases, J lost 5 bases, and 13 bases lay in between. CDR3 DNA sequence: TGTGCCAGCAGTTACTCGGGAGTCCGATCTACTGAAGCTTTCTTT. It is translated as CASSYSGVRSTEAFF.

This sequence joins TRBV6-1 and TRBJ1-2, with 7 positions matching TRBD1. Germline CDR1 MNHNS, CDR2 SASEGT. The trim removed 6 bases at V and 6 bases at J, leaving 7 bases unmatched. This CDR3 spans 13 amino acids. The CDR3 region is CASRSQGSHGYTF. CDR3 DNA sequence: TGTGCCAGCAGATCACAGGGGTCCCATGGCTACACCTTC.

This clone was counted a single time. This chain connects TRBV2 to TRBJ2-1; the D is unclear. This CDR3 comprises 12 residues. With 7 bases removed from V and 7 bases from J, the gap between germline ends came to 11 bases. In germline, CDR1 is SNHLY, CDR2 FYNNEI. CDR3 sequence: CASNVLQNEQFF. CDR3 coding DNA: TGTGCCAGCAACGTATTACAGAATGAGCAGTTCTTC.

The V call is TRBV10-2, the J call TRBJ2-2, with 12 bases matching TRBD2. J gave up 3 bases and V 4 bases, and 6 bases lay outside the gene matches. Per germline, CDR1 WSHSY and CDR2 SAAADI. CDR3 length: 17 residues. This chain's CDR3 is CASSVRLAGAYTGELFF. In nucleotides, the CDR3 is TGCGCCAGCAGTGTGAGACTAGCGGGGGCATACACCGGGGAGCTGTTTTTT.

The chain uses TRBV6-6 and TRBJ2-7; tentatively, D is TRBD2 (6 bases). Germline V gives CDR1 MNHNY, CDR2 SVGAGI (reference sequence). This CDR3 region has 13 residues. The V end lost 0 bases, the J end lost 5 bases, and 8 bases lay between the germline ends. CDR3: CASSYSGLNEQYF. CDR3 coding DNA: TGTGCCAGCAGTTACTCGGGACTTAACGAGCAGTACTTC.

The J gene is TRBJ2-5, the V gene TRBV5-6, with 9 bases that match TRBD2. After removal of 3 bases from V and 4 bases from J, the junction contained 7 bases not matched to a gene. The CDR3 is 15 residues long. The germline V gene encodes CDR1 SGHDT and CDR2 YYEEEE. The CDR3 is CASSSLAGEGETQYF. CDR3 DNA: TGTGCCAGCAGCTCCTTAGCGGGAGAGGGAGAGACCCAGTACTTC. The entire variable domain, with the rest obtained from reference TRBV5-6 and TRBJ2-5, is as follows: DAGVTQSPTHLIKTRGQQVTLRCSPKSGHDTVSWYQQALGQGPQFIFQYYEEEERQRGNFPDRFSGHQFPNYSSELNVNALLLGDSALYLCASSSLAGEGETQYFGPGTRLLVL.

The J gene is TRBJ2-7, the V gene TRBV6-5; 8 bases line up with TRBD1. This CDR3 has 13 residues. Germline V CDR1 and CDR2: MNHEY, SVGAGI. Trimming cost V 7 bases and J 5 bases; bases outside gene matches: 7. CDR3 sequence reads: CASTRGQGHEQYF. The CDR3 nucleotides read TGTGCCAGCACCCGAGGACAGGGCCACGAGCAGTACTTC.

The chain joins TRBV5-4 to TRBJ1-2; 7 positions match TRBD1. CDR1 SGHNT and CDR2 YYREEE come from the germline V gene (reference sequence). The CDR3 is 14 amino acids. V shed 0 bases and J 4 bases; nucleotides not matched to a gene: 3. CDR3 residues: CASSLAGQTYGYTF. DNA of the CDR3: TGTGCCAGCAGCTTGGCGGGACAGACCTATGGCTACACCTTC.

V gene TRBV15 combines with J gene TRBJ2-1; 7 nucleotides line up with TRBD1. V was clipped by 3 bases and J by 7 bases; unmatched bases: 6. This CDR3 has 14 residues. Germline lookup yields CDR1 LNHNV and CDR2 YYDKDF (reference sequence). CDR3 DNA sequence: TGTGCCACCAGCAGGGGACAGACTCAGAATGAGCAGTTCTTC. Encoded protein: CATSRGQTQNEQFF.

The chain's CDR3 is CASSVTPRGTDTQYF. The CDR3 DNA reads as TGTGCCAGCAGCGTAACCCCTCGAGGCACAGATACGCAGTATTTT. This chain connects TRBV9 to TRBJ2-3; D is undetermined. V lost 1 base to trimming and J lost 1 base, with 10 bases between them. The CDR3 is 15 amino acids. The germline gives CDR1 SGDLS, CDR2 YYNGEE.

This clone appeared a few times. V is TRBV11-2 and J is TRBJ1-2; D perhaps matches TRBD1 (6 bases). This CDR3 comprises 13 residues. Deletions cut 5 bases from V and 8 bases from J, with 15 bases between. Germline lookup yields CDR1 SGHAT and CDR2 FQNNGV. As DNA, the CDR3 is TGTGCCAGCAGCCTAGGACAGACGAGGGGCTACACCTTC. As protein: CASSLGQTRGYTF.

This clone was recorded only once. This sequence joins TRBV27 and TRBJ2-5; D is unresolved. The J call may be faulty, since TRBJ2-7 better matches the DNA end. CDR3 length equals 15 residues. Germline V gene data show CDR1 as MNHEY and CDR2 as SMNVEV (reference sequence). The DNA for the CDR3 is TGTGCCAGCAGTCCCCGGATTCTTGTAGGCTACGAGCAGTACTTC. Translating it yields CASSPRILVGYEQYF.

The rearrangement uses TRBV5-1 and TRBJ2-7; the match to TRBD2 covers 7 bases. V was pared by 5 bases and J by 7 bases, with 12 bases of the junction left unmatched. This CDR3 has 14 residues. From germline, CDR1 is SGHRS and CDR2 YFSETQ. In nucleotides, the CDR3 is TGCGCCAGCAGGAAGTTGGCGGGAGTTGAAGAGCAGTACTTC. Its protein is CASRKLAGVEEQYF.